A single sample gave rise to the 26 T cell receptor beta chains below, sequenced in a study of tissue T cells after allogeneic stem cell transplantation. The protocol was immunoSEQ multiplex PCR, while the TCRdb copy is restricted to in-frame clones and leaves out a portion. The sample lists approximately 8,800 clones, approximately 53% occurring once. Specimen: tissue from the jejunum, collected at autopsy. Receptor source: a female donor over 55 with lung cancer.

Only one count was recorded for this clone. The V and J genes are TRBV5-1 and TRBJ2-1, with 11 bases lining up with TRBD2. This CDR3 has 16 amino acids. Per germline, CDR1 SGHRS and CDR2 YFSETQ. The ends lost 6 bases at V and 0 bases at J; junction bases unmatched: 5. CDR3 sequence (DNA): TGCGCCAGCACCTTTAGCGGGGGGGCCTCCTACAATGAGCAGTTCTTC. Translation: CASTFSGGASYNEQFF.

The chain employs TRBV5-1 and TRBJ1-2, with 10 bases fitting TRBD1. The trim removed 3 bases at V and 7 bases at J, leaving 9 bases unmatched. This CDR3 is 15 amino acids long. The germline CDR1 and CDR2 sequences are SGHRS and YFSETQ. The CDR3 DNA is TGCGCCAGCAGCTGGGGACAGGGGACGGTTGGTGGCTACACCTTC. Amino acid sequence: CASSWGQGTVGGYTF. The variable domain in full, with the rest retrieved from reference TRBV5-1 and TRBJ1-2, is KAGVTQTPRYLIKTRGQQVTLSCSPISGHRSVSWYQQTPGQGLQFLFEYFSETQRNKGNFPGRFSGRQFSNSRSEMNVSTLELGDSALYLCASSWGQGTVGGYTFGSGTRLTVV.

Relative to its sample, this clone is medium-sized. The V and J genes are TRBV6-5 and TRBJ2-7; no definite D call. The CDR3 extends over 13 amino acids. Germline V gives CDR1 MNHEY, CDR2 SVGAGI. V lost 6 bases and J lost 6, with 15 bases in between. The CDR3 DNA sequence: TGTGCCAGCAGCCCAATGCTCGATAGCGAGCAGTACTTC. This codes for CASSPMLDSEQYF.

This clone was detected only once. The V call is TRBV12-1, the J call TRBJ1-5; TRBD1, as called in the table, went unchecked against the DNA. TRBV12-1 is classified as a pseudogene. The CDR3 covers 18 residues. CDR3 nucleotides: TGTGCCAGCAGCCAACGTAAGGGACAGGGGAAACTATATCAGCCCCAGCATTTT. This codes for CASSQRKGQGKLYQPQHF.

The V gene is TRBV20-1, the J gene TRBJ1-1; no clear D. Germline V gene lookup returns CDR1 DFQATT and CDR2 SNEGSKA (reference sequence). The CDR3 runs 12 residues. V was trimmed by 3 bases and J by 3 bases, leaving 8 bases between them. The CDR3 is CSASGPDTEAFF. CDR3 in DNA: TGCAGTGCTAGTGGGCCTGACACTGAAGCTTTCTTT.

This clone has just a few counts. J is TRBJ1-1 and V is TRBV24-1, with 8 bases identical to TRBD1. The CDR3 is made up of 15 amino acids. Losses at the gene ends were 3 bases for V and 4 bases for J; bases not matched to a gene: 6. Germline V gives CDR1 KGHDR, CDR2 SFDVKD. In nucleotides, the CDR3 is TGTGCCACCAGTGATCCTACAGGGGGAGTCACTGAAGCTTTCTTT. Translated: CATSDPTGGVTEAFF.

This clone was observed a handful of times. V and J are TRBV27 and TRBJ2-1; D is ambiguous. The CDR3 is 14 residues long. The V end was cut by 1 base, the J end by 6 bases, with 10 bases between. Germline lookup yields CDR1 MNHEY and CDR2 SMNVEV (reference sequence). The CDR3 DNA reads as TGTGCCAGCAGTTTATTCGGGTCGATCAATGAGCAGTTCTTC. Protein: CASSLFGSINEQFF.

The chain employs TRBV18 and TRBJ1-1, with TRBD1 matching over 7 bases. In germline, CDR1 is KGHSH, CDR2 LQKENI. With 3 bases clipped from V and 2 bases from J, the junction kept 12 bases outside the gene matches. There are 17 residues in the CDR3. The CDR3 coding sequence is TGTGCCAGCTCACCGAGGAAGGGGGCGACAGGTAACACTGAAGCTTTCTTT. Translation: CASSPRKGATGNTEAFF.

The chain couples TRBV3-1 (or the pseudogene TRBV3-2) to TRBJ2-3; TRBD1 is a possible D gene (5 bases). CDR1 LGHDT and CDR2 YNNKEL come from the germline V gene (reference sequence). The length of the CDR3 is 14 residues. Trimming took off 4 bases at V and 2 bases at J, with 10 bases between the two ends. The CDR3 region is CASSPQTATDTQYF. The CDR3, as DNA: TGTGCCAGCAGCCCTCAGACAGCCACAGATACGCAGTATTTT.

The gene calls are TRBV11-2 and TRBJ1-1, with 7 nucleotides matching TRBD1. Germline-derived CDR1 and CDR2 are SGHAT and FQNNGV. CDR3 length equals 16 residues. J was trimmed by 2 bases and V by 3 bases; bases with no gene match: 9. The CDR3 nucleotides read TGTGCCAGCAGCTTCACCCCAGGGGGAAGAAACACTGAAGCTTTCTTT. Protein product: CASSFTPGGRNTEAFF.

The V call is TRBV4-2, the J call TRBJ2-3; 9 positions agree with TRBD2. CDR3 length equals 18 residues. Germline V CDR1 and CDR2: LGHNA, YNFKEQ. V gave up 0 bases and J gave up 5 bases; unmatched junction bases: 12. The CDR3 spells CASSQDLSGGPQGDTQYF. The CDR3, as DNA: TGTGCCAGCAGCCAAGATTTAAGCGGGGGGCCCCAGGGAGATACGCAGTATTTT.

The genes are TRBV7-6 and TRBJ2-1; D gene unclear. This CDR3 has 14 amino acids. Germline V CDR1 and CDR2: SGHVS, FNYEAQ. V dropped 0 bases and J dropped 7 bases, with 10 bases sitting between them. CDR3 nucleotide sequence: TGTGCCAGCAGCTTAGCTGTGGGGATAAATGAGCAGTTCTTC. Translated: CASSLAVGINEQFF.

This rearrangement joins TRBV5-1 to TRBJ2-1; 9 bases align to TRBD2. The germline gives CDR1 SGHRS, CDR2 YFSETQ. There are 15 residues in the CDR3. Unmatched junction bases numbered 3, after V lost 4 bases and J lost 1 base. CDR3 coding DNA: TGCGCCAGCAGCCTCCTAGCGGGGTCCTACAATGAGCAGTTCTTC. Its protein is CASSLLAGSYNEQFF.

The count of this clone is one. J is TRBJ1-4 and V is TRBV19; the D gene is possibly TRBD1 (6 bases). The CDR3 spans 14 residues. The germline V and J ends were trimmed by 5 bases and 4 bases, with 11 bases remaining between them. Per germline, CDR1 LNHDA and CDR2 SQIVND (reference sequence). DNA for the CDR3: TGTGCCAGTAGTGAACAGGGACTTAATGAAAAACTGTTTTTT. Its translation: CASSEQGLNEKLFF.

This chain uses TRBV14 with TRBJ2-7, with D maybe TRBD1 (6 bases). The CDR3 has 15 amino acids. The V gene's germline CDR1 is SGHDN and CDR2 FVKESK. Deletions cut 4 bases from V and 4 bases from J, with 17 bases between. The CDR3 sequence is CASSRGPGVGYEQYF. CDR3 DNA: TGTGCCAGCAGCCGGGGGCCCGGAGTAGGGTACGAGCAGTACTTC.

J is TRBJ1-2 and V is TRBV10-3, with a weak D call TRBD1 (6 bases). The CDR3 length is 12 residues. Trimming stripped 9 bases from V and 8 bases from J, with 16 bases between. The V gene's germline CDR1 is ENHRY and CDR2 SYGVKD. CDR3 DNA sequence: TGTGCCATTGCAGGGGTCCAGTGGGGCTACACCTTC. It translates to CAIAGVQWGYTF.

The chain is built from TRBV7-9 and TRBJ2-7, with TRBD1 identical over 11 bases. The CDR3 is 14 residues long. Losses at the gene ends were 3 bases for V and 3 bases for J; bases not matched to a gene: 1. Germline-derived CDR1 and CDR2 are SEHNR and FQNEAQ (reference sequence). The CDR3 protein is CASSLGQGGYEQYF. The DNA of the CDR3 is TGTGCCAGCAGCTTGGGACAGGGGGGCTACGAGCAGTACTTC. The complete variable domain, with remaining parts taken from reference TRBV7-9 and TRBJ2-7, reads DTGVSQNPRHKITKRGQNVTFRCDPISEHNRLYWYRQTLGQGPEFLTYFQNEAQLEKSRLLSDRFSAERPKGSFSTLEIQRTEQGDSAMYLCASSLGQGGYEQYFGPGTRLTVT.

V and J are TRBV30 and TRBJ1-2; no reliable D call. The ends were cut back, 0 bases at V and 4 bases at J, with 12 bases in the middle. The germline gives CDR1 GTSNPN, CDR2 SVGIG (reference sequence). This CDR3 has 14 amino acids. CDR3 amino acids: CAWSVGGSAYGYTF. The CDR3 nucleotides are TGTGCCTGGAGTGTTGGAGGCAGCGCCTATGGCTACACCTTC.

The V call is TRBV19, the J call TRBJ1-4; a possible D gene is TRBD1 (6 bases). Deletions cut 3 bases from V and 4 bases from J, with 12 bases between. The CDR3 covers 15 residues. Per germline, CDR1 LNHDA and CDR2 SQIVND (reference sequence). The CDR3 DNA sequence: TGTGCCAGTAGTATGGGGGGCAGACTTAATGAAAAACTGTTTTTT. Translating it yields CASSMGGRLNEKLFF.

The chain recombines TRBV5-4 with TRBJ1-2; D might be TRBD1 (6 bases). Germline CDR1 reads SGHNT; CDR2 reads YYREEE (reference sequence). Trimming removed 3 bases at V and 0 bases at J, with 9 bases between. The CDR3 spans 14 residues. CDR3 region: CASSSWTANYGYTF. The CDR3 DNA reads TGTGCCAGCAGCTCGTGGACAGCTAACTATGGCTACACCTTC.

In this sample, this clone turned up once. This chain connects TRBV19 to TRBJ1-1; D may be TRBD1 (5 bases). The germline V gene encodes CDR1 LNHDA and CDR2 SQIVND (reference sequence). The CDR3 is 17 amino acids. With 7 bases removed from V and 0 bases from J, the gap between germline ends came to 21 bases. The CDR3 DNA sequence: TGTGCCAGTATGCTTGGGGGATCTTTTACCATGAACACTGAAGCTTTCTTT. This codes for CASMLGGSFTMNTEAFF.

The rearrangement links TRBV6-5 to TRBJ2-1, with a possible D match to TRBD2 (6 bases). CDR3 length equals 14 residues. V was pared by 4 bases and J by 3 bases, with 10 bases between. CDR1 and CDR2 from the germline V gene are MNHEY and SVGAGI. The CDR3 DNA reads as TGTGCCAGCAGTTTCCGGGAGAACTACAATGAGCAGTTCTTC. This gives the protein CASSFRENYNEQFF.

There are a few counts of this clone. V gene TRBV6-5 combines with J gene TRBJ2-2; D gene uncertain. Germline V CDR1 and CDR2: MNHEY, SVGAGI. The V end lost 5 bases, the J end lost 7 bases, and 11 bases lay between the germline ends. This CDR3 has 13 residues. CDR3 coding DNA: TGTGCCAGCAGTCTTCCCCAGAACGGGGAGCTGTTTTTT. It yields the protein CASSLPQNGELFF.

This sequence joins TRBV3-1 (or the pseudogene TRBV3-2) and TRBJ2-7; D is unclear. Germline V gene data show CDR1 as LGHDT and CDR2 as YNNKEL (reference sequence). Trimming took 0 bases from V and 0 from J, leaving 3 bases between them. This CDR3 is built from 13 residues. CDR3 nucleotide sequence: TGTGCCAGCAGCCAAGATTTCTCCTACGAGCAGTACTTC. Amino acids: CASSQDFSYEQYF.

The chain recombines TRBV2 with TRBJ1-1, with D perhaps matching TRBD1 (6 bases). V lost 5 bases, J lost 4 bases, and 11 bases lay in between. Germline loops: CDR1 SNHLY, CDR2 FYNNEI. This CDR3 spans 13 amino acids. The CDR3 nucleotides are TGTGCCAGCAGTAAACAGGGTAGCACTGAAGCTTTCTTT. Protein: CASSKQGSTEAFF.

This clone is categorized as medium-sized. DNA for the CDR3: TGTGCCAGCAGCCCATCCCCCCCTAGTAGATCCTACAATGAGCAGTTCTTC. Its protein product is CASSPSPPSRSYNEQFF. The J gene is TRBJ2-1, the V gene TRBV6-2 or TRBV6-3; D not resolved. Trimming removed 6 bases at V and 1 base at J, with 19 bases between. The V gene's germline CDR1 is MNHEY and CDR2 SVGEGT. This CDR3 is built from 17 residues.